The 27 T cell receptor beta chains presented below share a single source sample, sequenced in a study of blood T cell repertoires in COVID-19. Here immunoSEQ multiplex PCR was the method, and the copy in TCRdb shows in-frame clones only, minus some. The data contain 410,000 or so clones, around 91% of them seen just once; the ten biggest clones take up 1.5% to 1.9%. The sequenced sample consisted of peripheral blood. Source of these receptors: a woman in her thirties or forties with COVID-19, enrolled during active disease.

J is TRBJ1-5 and V is TRBV7-9; D gene uncertain. Germline CDR1 reads SEHNR; CDR2 reads FQNEAQ (reference sequence). The CDR3 is 15 residues long. The V end was cut by 3 bases, the J end by 0 bases, with 9 bases between. This CDR3 is CASSLVGSSNQPQHF. The CDR3 coding sequence is TGTGCCAGCAGCTTGGTCGGGTCTAGCAATCAGCCCCAGCATTTT.

The chain combines TRBV5-1 with TRBJ2-3, with D maybe TRBD1 (6 bases). In germline, CDR1 is SGHRS, CDR2 YFSETQ. Trimming stripped 5 bases from V and 2 bases from J, with 18 bases between. This CDR3 contains 16 residues. In nucleotides, the CDR3 is TGCGCCAGCAGTTATCAGGGGCGATTAGTCACAGATACGCAGTATTTT. Residues: CASSYQGRLVTDTQYF.

The rearrangement links TRBV7-9 to TRBJ1-5, with a possible D match to TRBD1 (6 bases). Germline CDR1 SEHNR, CDR2 FQNEAQ (reference sequence). This CDR3 has 17 residues. V was trimmed by 6 bases and J by 0 bases, leaving 18 bases between them. The CDR3 DNA sequence: TGTGCCAGCAGATCATCTGGGACAAAATCTAGCAATCAGCCCCAGCATTTT. This codes for CASRSSGTKSSNQPQHF.

CDR3 protein: CASSFKTSGNTGELFF. The DNA for the CDR3 is TGTGCCAGCAGTTTCAAGACTAGTGGGAACACCGGGGAGCTGTTTTTT. This sequence joins TRBV27 and TRBJ2-2; D may be TRBD2 (6 bases). The CDR3 runs to 16 residues. Trimming removed 3 bases at V and 1 base at J, with 12 bases between. Germline V gene lookup returns CDR1 MNHEY and CDR2 SMNVEV (reference sequence).

The chain carries TRBV6-6 and TRBJ2-3; D unresolved. The ends were cut back, 5 bases at V and 4 bases at J, with 7 bases in the middle. The CDR3 runs 12 residues. CDR1 is MNHNY, CDR2 SVGAGI, per germline (reference sequence). CDR3 region: CASSQLADTQYF. CDR3 coding DNA: TGTGCCAGCAGTCAGCTAGCAGATACGCAGTATTTT.

This rearrangement joins TRBV4-3 to TRBJ1-5; perhaps TRBD1 as D (5 bases). This CDR3 comprises 14 residues. Trimming pared 3 bases from V and 4 bases from J, leaving 10 bases between. Per the germline V gene, CDR1 is LGHNA and CDR2 is YSLEER. CDR3 sequence: CASSQAPGNQPQHF. The CDR3 nucleotides are TGCGCCAGCAGCCAGGCCCCAGGGAATCAGCCCCAGCATTTT.

J is TRBJ1-3 and V is TRBV18; D is perhaps TRBD1 (6 bases). The CDR3 runs 17 residues. From germline, CDR1 is KGHSH and CDR2 LQKENI. Trimming removed 6 bases at V and 2 bases at J, with 20 bases between. This chain's CDR3 is CASSPEGGNLPGNTIYF. The CDR3, as DNA: TGTGCCAGCTCTCCAGAAGGGGGTAATTTACCTGGAAACACCATATATTTT.

The V call is TRBV12-3 or TRBV12-4, the J call TRBJ1-2; TRBD1 might be the D (6 bases). V gave up 6 bases and J gave up 7 bases, with 15 bases separating them. The CDR3 covers 13 residues. The CDR3 bases are TGTGCCAGCAGCCCCGACAGGTATTCTGGCTACACCTTC. Protein sequence: CASSPDRYSGYTF.

The chain is built from TRBV4-1 and TRBJ2-3; 7 positions match TRBD2. V was pared by 2 bases and J by 4 bases, with 9 bases of the junction left unmatched. Per the germline V gene, CDR1 is MGHRA and CDR2 is YSYEKL. The CDR3 spans 16 residues. The CDR3 loop is CASSQIRTSRADTQYF. The CDR3 nucleotides are TGCGCCAGCAGCCAAATTAGGACTAGTAGGGCAGATACGCAGTATTTT.

This rearrangement joins TRBV5-6 to TRBJ1-1; D call uncertain. Trimming left V 7 bases short and J 3 bases short, with 13 bases between. The CDR3 runs to 13 residues. Per germline, CDR1 SGHDT and CDR2 YYEEEE. The CDR3 here is CASLGRGYTEAFF. The CDR3 bases are TGTGCCAGCCTCGGTCGGGGTTACACTGAAGCTTTCTTT.

This chain connects TRBV18 to TRBJ1-1, with D unresolved. CDR1 is KGHSH, CDR2 LQKENI, per germline. V was shortened by 1 base and J by 4 bases, with 16 bases between the two germline ends. This CDR3 comprises 16 residues. CDR3 DNA: TGTGCCAGCTCACCACTAATTGACGGAGGCGGCACTGAAGCTTTCTTT. It encodes CASSPLIDGGGTEAFF. Drawing the rest from reference TRBV18 and TRBJ1-1, the complete variable domain is NAGVMQNPRHLVRRRGQEARLRCSPMKGHSHVYWYRQLPEEGLKFMVYLQKENIIDESGMPKERFSAEFPKEGPSILRIQQVVRGDSAAYFCASSPLIDGGGTEAFFGQGTRLTVV.

The genes are TRBV7-2 and TRBJ2-7; 7 bases agree with TRBD1. CDR1 is SGHTA, CDR2 FQGNSA, per germline. V shed 3 bases, J shed 7 bases, and the junction held 9 bases outside the gene matches. The CDR3 has 14 amino acids. The CDR3: CASSLRQGGMEQYF. DNA of the CDR3: TGTGCCAGCAGCTTGCGACAGGGCGGAATGGAGCAGTACTTC.

This rearrangement joins TRBV5-6 to TRBJ1-1; 9 bases are shared with TRBD1. Germline V gene sequence: CDR1 SGHDT, CDR2 YYEEEE. V lost 0 bases and J lost 8; bases outside the gene matches: 8. The CDR3 is made up of 15 amino acids. CDR3 sequence (DNA): TGTGCCAGCAGCTTGGGTTTCGGGACAGGGACCGAAGCTTTCTTT. Protein sequence: CASSLGFGTGTEAFF.

The V call is TRBV5-4, the J call TRBJ2-7; possible D gene TRBD2, 6 bases. Trimming took 4 bases from V and 9 from J, leaving 14 bases between them. Germline-derived CDR1 and CDR2 are SGHNT and YYREEE (reference sequence). The CDR3 has 12 residues. CDR3 amino acids: CASSPGEGRQYF. CDR3 in DNA: TGTGCCAGCAGCCCGGGAGAGGGGAGGCAGTACTTC.

The rearrangement uses TRBV30 and TRBJ2-3; 7 positions match TRBD1. Germline loops: CDR1 GTSNPN, CDR2 SVGIG (reference sequence). The CDR3 totals 14 residues. Germline trimming cut 3 bases from V and 6 bases from J; bases unmatched to any gene: 9. For the CDR3, the DNA is TGTGCCTGGAGCGGGGACAGTCGACAGGATACGCAGTATTTT. It specifies CAWSGDSRQDTQYF.

The chain has TRBV5-1 and TRBJ2-2; D gene unclear. Trimming cost V 4 bases and J 9 bases, with 10 bases left between them. Looked up from germline, CDR1 is SGHRS and CDR2 is YFSETQ. The CDR3 extends over 12 amino acids. DNA for the CDR3: TGCGCCAGCAGCGTCCAGGATCGGGAGCTGTTTTTT. Its translation is CASSVQDRELFF.

A few counts support this clone. The rearrangement joins TRBV27 to TRBJ2-1; 7 bases agree with TRBD2. The V segment lost 5 bases and the J segment 6 bases; nucleotides outside the gene matches: 10. Germline loops: CDR1 MNHEY, CDR2 SMNVEV (reference sequence). This CDR3 has 15 residues. The CDR3 region has the DNA TGTGCCAGCAGTGTAAGAACTAGCGTTACCAATGAGCAGTTCTTC. This translates into CASSVRTSVTNEQFF.

The chain carries TRBV11-2 and TRBJ1-6; D unresolved. The CDR3 sequence is 16 residues long. The V gene lost 5 bases and the J gene lost 0 bases, with 11 bases spanning the gap. The germline V gene encodes CDR1 SGHAT and CDR2 FQNNGV. This CDR3 is CASSLSSSSYNSPLHF. In nucleotides, the CDR3 is TGTGCCAGCAGCCTTTCCTCTAGCTCCTATAATTCACCCCTCCACTTT.

For this clone: One end of the junction fails to match germline, which may point to a read error. The chain employs TRBV7-7 and TRBJ2-1; 9 bases align to TRBD1. The CDR3 runs to 15 residues. Germline-derived CDR1 and CDR2 are SSHAT and FNYEAQ (reference sequence). The CDR3 loop is CASSPESGQGNEQFF. For the CDR3, the DNA is TGTGCTAGCAGCCCAGAATCCGGACAGGGGAATGAGCAGTTCTTC.

The rearrangement links TRBV7-3 to TRBJ2-1, with D perhaps matching TRBD1 (5 bases). CDR3 size: 15 residues. Germline V gene data show CDR1 as SGHTA and CDR2 as FQGTGA. V gave up 1 base and J gave up 9 bases, with 16 bases separating them. CDR3 sequence reads: CASSLKGQGMAEQFF. The CDR3 coding sequence is TGTGCCAGCAGCTTAAAGGGGCAGGGAATGGCTGAGCAGTTCTTC.

The chain joins TRBV9 to TRBJ2-2; TRBD2 matches 7 bases. Trimming took 4 bases from V and 1 from J; bases not matched to a gene: 13. The CDR3 spans 18 residues. Per germline, CDR1 SGDLS and CDR2 YYNGEE. The CDR3 here is CASSSPALAERNTGELFF. The CDR3 DNA sequence: TGTGCCAGCAGCTCCCCCGCCCTAGCGGAGAGGAACACCGGGGAGCTGTTTTTT.

V gene TRBV19 combines with J gene TRBJ1-2; D gene uncertain. V dropped 3 bases and J dropped 2 bases, with 19 bases sitting between them. This CDR3 has 17 amino acids. Per the germline V gene, CDR1 is LNHDA and CDR2 is SQIVND (reference sequence). CDR3 amino acids: CASSIRGPRVMNYGYTF. The DNA for the CDR3 is TGTGCCAGTAGTATTCGCGGTCCGAGGGTAATGAACTATGGCTACACCTTC.

The chain combines TRBV5-6 with TRBJ2-7; D uncertain. The germline gives CDR1 SGHDT, CDR2 YYEEEE. V dropped 4 bases and J dropped 6 bases, with 23 bases sitting between them. The CDR3 totals 16 residues. CDR3 sequence: CASSPPESRLLGEQYF. The CDR3 DNA reads TGTGCCAGCAGCCCACCAGAGTCGAGACTCCTTGGCGAGCAGTACTTC.

V is TRBV30 and J is TRBJ1-5; D is perhaps TRBD1 (5 bases). The CDR3 runs to 15 residues. The ends were cut back, 0 bases at V and 12 bases at J, with 21 bases in the middle. The germline V gene has CDR1 GTSNPN and CDR2 SVGIG (reference sequence). Here the CDR3 DNA reads TGTGCCTGGAGTGTACGGGCGGGGGGTAGAGACCACCAGCATTTT. This codes for CAWSVRAGGRDHQHF. Full variable domain (rest looked up from reference TRBV30 and TRBJ1-5): SQTIHQWPATLVQPVGSPLSLECTVEGTSNPNLYWYRQAAGRGLQLLFYSVGIGQISSEVPQNLSASRPQDRQFILSSKKLLLSDSGFYLCAWSVRAGGRDHQHFGDGTRLSIL.

This chain links TRBV9 with TRBJ1-4; the D gene is possibly TRBD1 (6 bases). Germline lookup yields CDR1 SGDLS and CDR2 YYNGEE. The CDR3 runs to 15 residues. Trimming took off 1 base at V and 7 bases at J, with 14 bases between the two ends. CDR3 sequence reads: CASSVQQGGGEKLFF. The CDR3 DNA sequence: TGTGCCAGCAGCGTACAACAGGGCGGCGGTGAAAAACTGTTTTTT.

The rearrangement uses TRBV28 and TRBJ2-7; 9 bases map to TRBD2. Germline V gene data show CDR1 as MDHEN and CDR2 as SYDVKM. The CDR3 loop spans 16 amino acids. V lost 3 bases and J lost 3; bases outside the gene matches: 9. The CDR3 is CASSFGPRTSDYEQYF. DNA for the CDR3: TGTGCCAGCAGTTTCGGACCCCGGACTAGCGACTACGAGCAGTACTTC.

The rearrangement links TRBV6-6 to TRBJ2-1; D ambiguous. The CDR3 totals 14 residues. V shed 7 bases and J shed 5 bases, with 15 bases lying between them. Per the germline V gene, CDR1 is MNHNY and CDR2 is SVGAGI (reference sequence). The CDR3 sequence is CASILPTTDNEQFF. CDR3 in DNA: TGTGCCAGCATACTCCCAACCACAGACAATGAGCAGTTCTTC.